Listed below are T cell receptor beta chains from one sample, sequenced in a study of blood T cell repertoires in COVID-19. Sequenced by immunoSEQ multiplex PCR; TCRdb stores in-frame clones only, minus some. The data hold 180,000 or so clones, with 80% to 90% observed a single time. Sequencing used peripheral blood. These TCRs come from a man in his 60s with acute or convalescent COVID-19. CDR3s include the opening cysteine and the closing phenylalanine or tryptophan. The order of the fields is J gene, V gene, D gene, clone size, CDR3 protein, CDR3 DNA. A D gene is named only where the DNA matches it firmly. Where a row states a size, it is once, few, many or the class of an expanded clone; other rows omit it.

>TRBJ1-5|TRBV7-8|.|.
CASSPGQRGSRSNQPQHF
TGTGCCAGCAGCCCCGGGCAGAGGGGGAGTAGAAGCAATCAGCCCCAGCATTTT
>TRBJ2-5|TRBV30|.|.
CAWSQGRAQETQYF
TGTGCCTGGAGTCAGGGCAGGGCCCAAGAGACCCAGTACTTC
>TRBJ2-7|TRBV7-9|.|.
CASSPPQPSSYEQYF
TGTGCCAGCAGCCCACCACAACCTAGCTCCTACGAGCAGTACTTC
>TRBJ2-5|TRBV20-1|TRBD2|.
CSASPGRGGETQYF
TGCAGTGCTAGTCCCGGACGGGGGGGAGAGACCCAGTACTTC
>TRBJ2-2|TRBV18|.|once
CASSPSPHRATGELFF
TGTGCCAGCTCACCCTCCCCCCACAGGGCCACCGGGGAGCTGTTTTTT
>TRBJ1-1|TRBV13|.|.
CASSPETGGTEAFF
TGTGCCAGCAGCCCTGAGACGGGGGGCACTGAAGCTTTCTTT
>TRBJ1-1|TRBV5-5|.|.
CASSLSQGPEAFF
TGTGCCAGCAGCCTTTCGCAGGGTCCTGAAGCTTTCTTT
>TRBJ1-1|TRBV5-1|.|.
CASNPLVMNTEAFF
TGCGCCAGCAACCCGCTAGTTATGAACACTGAAGCTTTCTTT
>TRBJ2-1|TRBV24-1|TRBD2|.
CATSDPGLAGAFEQFF
TGTGCCACCAGTGATCCGGGACTAGCGGGAGCTTTTGAGCAGTTCTTC
>TRBJ2-7|TRBV30|.|.
CACQESSYEQYF
TGTGCCTGTCAAGAGAGCTCCTACGAGCAGTACTTC
>TRBJ2-1|TRBV3-1/TRBV3-2|TRBD2|.
CASSFRGGSSYNEQFF
TGTGCCAGCAGCTTCCGGGGCGGGAGCTCCTACAATGAGCAGTTCTTC
>TRBJ1-6|TRBV3-1/TRBV3-2|TRBD1|.
CASSLGQGNSPLHF
TGTGCCAGCAGCCTAGGACAGGGCAATTCACCCCTCCACTTT
>TRBJ1-2|TRBV24-1|TRBD1|.
CATSGSNRDRPLGGYTF
TGTGCCACCAGTGGCTCTAACCGGGACAGGCCTCTTGGTGGCTACACCTTC
>TRBJ1-5|TRBV9|.|.
CASSAGNNQPQHF
TGTGCCAGCAGCGCAGGGAACAATCAGCCCCAGCATTTT
>TRBJ2-3|TRBV27|.|.
CASSPIQGRKDTQYF
TGTGCCAGCAGCCCCATCCAGGGCCGCAAAGATACGCAGTATTTT
>TRBJ1-4|TRBV28|TRBD1|.
CASTSTGAEEEKLFF
TGTGCCAGCACCTCCACAGGGGCAGAAGAGGAAAAACTGTTTTTT
>TRBJ2-7|TRBV28|.|.
CASSLDRSWNAQYF
TGTGCCAGCAGTTTAGACAGGTCTTGGAATGCGCAGTACTTC
>TRBJ1-1|TRBV7-8|.|.
CASSPGVTEAFF
TGTGCCAGCAGCCCGGGGGTCACTGAAGCTTTCTTT
>TRBJ1-1|TRBV6-5|TRBD1|.
CASSHRGLGTEAFF
TGTGCCAGCAGCCACAGGGGTTTGGGCACTGAAGCTTTCTTT
>TRBJ2-5|TRBV19|TRBD2|.
CASRLRTSGDQETQYF
TGTGCCAGTAGGCTCCGGACTAGCGGGGACCAAGAGACCCAGTACTTC
>TRBJ2-2|TRBV4-2|.|few
CASSRADRSNTGELFF
TGTGCCAGCAGCCGAGCTGACAGATCGAACACCGGGGAGCTGTTTTTT
>TRBJ2-1|TRBV29-1|.|.
CSVDFGGDEQFF
TGCAGCGTTGATTTCGGCGGGGATGAGCAGTTCTTC
>TRBJ2-2|TRBV30|TRBD1|.
CAWSEGGTTNTGELFF
TGTGCCTGGAGTGAAGGGGGCACAACGAACACCGGGGAGCTGTTTTTT
>TRBJ2-7|TRBV5-4|TRBD2|.
CASSESSGRSYEQYF
TGTGCCAGCAGCGAATCGAGCGGGAGATCCTACGAGCAGTACTTC
>TRBJ2-3|TRBV30|TRBD2|.
CAWSVLGLAGADTQYF
TGTGCCTGGAGTGTACTGGGACTAGCGGGAGCAGATACGCAGTATTTT
>TRBJ2-7|TRBV10-1|TRBD2|many
CARPGLASREQYF
TGCGCCAGGCCGGGACTAGCTAGCCGCGAGCAGTACTTC
>TRBJ1-2|TRBV3-1/TRBV3-2|TRBD1|.
CASSDRGAVYGYTF
TGTGCCAGCAGCGACAGGGGCGCGGTTTATGGCTACACCTTC
>TRBJ2-1|TRBV11-2|TRBD2|once
CASSLVGLAGGQNEQFF
TGTGCCAGCAGCTTAGTGGGACTAGCGGGAGGGCAGAATGAGCAGTTCTTC
>TRBJ2-7|TRBV5-4|TRBD1|.
CASSRDRGREQYF
TGTGCCAGCAGCCGGGACAGGGGGCGCGAGCAGTACTTC
>TRBJ1-2|TRBV6-1|TRBD1|.
CASSDWTGGGNYGYTF
TGTGCCAGCAGTGACTGGACAGGGGGCGGCAACTATGGCTACACCTTC
>TRBJ2-1|TRBV27|.|.
CASSETGFLMNEQFF
TGTGCCAGCAGCGAAACAGGGTTCTTAATGAATGAGCAGTTCTTC